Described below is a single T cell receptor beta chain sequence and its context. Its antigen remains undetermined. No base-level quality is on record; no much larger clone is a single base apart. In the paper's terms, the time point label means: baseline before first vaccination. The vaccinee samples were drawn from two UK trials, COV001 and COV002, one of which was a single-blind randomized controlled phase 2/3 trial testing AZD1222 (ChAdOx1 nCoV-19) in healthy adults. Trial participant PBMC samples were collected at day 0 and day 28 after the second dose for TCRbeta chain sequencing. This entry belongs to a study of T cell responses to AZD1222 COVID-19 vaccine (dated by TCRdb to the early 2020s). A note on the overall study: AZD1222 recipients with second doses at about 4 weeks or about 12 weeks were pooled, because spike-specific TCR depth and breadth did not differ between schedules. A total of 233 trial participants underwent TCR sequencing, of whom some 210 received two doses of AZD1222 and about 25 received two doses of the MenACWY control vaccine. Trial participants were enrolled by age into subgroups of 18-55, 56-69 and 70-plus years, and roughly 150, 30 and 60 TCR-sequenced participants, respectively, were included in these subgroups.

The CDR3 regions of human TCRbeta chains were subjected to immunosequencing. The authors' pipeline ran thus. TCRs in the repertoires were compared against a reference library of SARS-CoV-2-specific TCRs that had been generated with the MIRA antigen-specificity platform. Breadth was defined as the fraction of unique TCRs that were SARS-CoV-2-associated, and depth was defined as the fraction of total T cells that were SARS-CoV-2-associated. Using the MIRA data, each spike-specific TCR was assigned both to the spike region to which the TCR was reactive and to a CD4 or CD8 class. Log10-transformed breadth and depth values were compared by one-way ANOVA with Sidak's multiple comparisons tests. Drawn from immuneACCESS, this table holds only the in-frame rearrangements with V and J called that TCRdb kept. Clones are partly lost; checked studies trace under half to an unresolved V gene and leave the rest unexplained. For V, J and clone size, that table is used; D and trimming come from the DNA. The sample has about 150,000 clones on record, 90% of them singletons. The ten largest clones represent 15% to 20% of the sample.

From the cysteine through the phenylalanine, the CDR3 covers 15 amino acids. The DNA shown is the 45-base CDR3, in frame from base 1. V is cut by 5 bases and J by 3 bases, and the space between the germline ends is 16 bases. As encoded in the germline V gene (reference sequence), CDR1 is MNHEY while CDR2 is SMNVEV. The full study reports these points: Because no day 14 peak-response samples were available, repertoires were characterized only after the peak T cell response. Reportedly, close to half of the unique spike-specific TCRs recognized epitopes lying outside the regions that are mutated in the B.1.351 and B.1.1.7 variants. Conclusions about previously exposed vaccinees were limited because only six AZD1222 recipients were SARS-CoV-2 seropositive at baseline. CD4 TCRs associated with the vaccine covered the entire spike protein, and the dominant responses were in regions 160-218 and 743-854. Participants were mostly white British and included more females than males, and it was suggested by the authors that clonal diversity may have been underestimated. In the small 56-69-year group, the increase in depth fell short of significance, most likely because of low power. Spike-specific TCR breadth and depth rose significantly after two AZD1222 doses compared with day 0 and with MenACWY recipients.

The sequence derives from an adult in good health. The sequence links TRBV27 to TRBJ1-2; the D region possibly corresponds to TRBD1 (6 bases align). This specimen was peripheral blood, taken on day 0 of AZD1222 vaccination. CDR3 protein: CASSKISGQDYGYTF. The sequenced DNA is TGTGCCAGCAGTAAGATTTCGGGACAAGACTATGGCTACACCTTC.